These T cell receptor beta chains were read from a single sample in a study of shared clonotypes between healthy human individuals. The data were produced by immunoSEQ multiplex PCR, yet TCRdb's version contains in-frame clones alone and is incomplete. The sample yields nearly 1,000,000 clones, 76% seen once. Input material: memory CD4+ T cells sorted from blood. Receptors originate from a man between 18 and 35 years old in good health. CDR3s include the opening cysteine and the closing phenylalanine or tryptophan.

J | V | CDR3
TRBJ2-2 | TRBV27 | CASQRGQAVWGGTGELFF
TRBJ1-5 | TRBV4-3 | CASSQDEGRTPQHF
TRBJ1-5 | TRBV28 | CATSGGAALSQHF
TRBJ2-7 | TRBV11-2 | CASSPGQGNYEQYF
TRBJ2-6 | TRBV7-3 | CASSFTGQSTGANVLTF
TRBJ2-7 | TRBV7-9 | CASRRDTGPYEQYF
TRBJ2-5 | TRBV28 | CASSLPGTSAETQYF
TRBJ2-5 | TRBV19 | CASSDLRGETQYF
TRBJ2-5 | TRBV7-2 | CASSPTAGGYETQYF
TRBJ2-2 | TRBV7-9 | CASRSKKQGANTGELFF
TRBJ2-7 | TRBV7-2 | CASSLDVTSGSYEQYF
TRBJ1-1 | TRBV10-3 | CATRDRYQNTEAFF
TRBJ1-1 | TRBV30 | CAWSGRGGGTEAFF
TRBJ2-7 | TRBV10-1 | CASSESGSYEQYF
TRBJ2-1 | TRBV11-3 | CASSLAGANNEQFF
TRBJ1-2 | TRBV19 | CASSDRDRVGYTF
TRBJ2-6 | TRBV5-8 | CASSPRANVLTF
TRBJ1-5 | TRBV28 | CASRGDRSGNQPQHF
TRBJ2-1 | TRBV7-9 | CASSEWGLAPTGNEQFF
TRBJ2-1 | TRBV18 | CASSPGDYGRNEQFF
TRBJ1-2 | TRBV6-1 | CASSEDGRINYGYTF
TRBJ1-5 | TRBV19 | CASRASNQPQHF
TRBJ1-4 | TRBV28 | CASIGRAHEKLFF
TRBJ1-6 | TRBV27 | CASSLSQRANSPLHF
TRBJ1-4 | TRBV4-3 | CASSRGGGVTNEKLFF
TRBJ1-1 | TRBV29-1 | CSVVGVTEAFF
TRBJ1-1 | TRBV6-1 | CASSENMGLNTEAFF